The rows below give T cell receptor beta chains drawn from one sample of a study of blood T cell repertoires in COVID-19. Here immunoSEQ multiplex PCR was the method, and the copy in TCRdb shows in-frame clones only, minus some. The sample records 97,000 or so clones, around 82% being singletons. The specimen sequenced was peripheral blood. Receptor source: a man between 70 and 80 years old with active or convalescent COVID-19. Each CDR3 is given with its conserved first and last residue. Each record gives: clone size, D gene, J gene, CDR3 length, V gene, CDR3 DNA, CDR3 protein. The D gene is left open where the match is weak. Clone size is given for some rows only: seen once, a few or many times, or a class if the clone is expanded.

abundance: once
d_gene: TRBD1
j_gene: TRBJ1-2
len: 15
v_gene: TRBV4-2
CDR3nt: TGTGCCAGCAGCCAAGAATGGCAGGGGGGCTATGGCTACACCTTC
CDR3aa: CASSQEWQGGYGYTF

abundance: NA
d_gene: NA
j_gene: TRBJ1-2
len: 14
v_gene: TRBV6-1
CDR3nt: TGTGCCAGCAGTGAAACAGGAAATAACTATGGCTACACCTTC
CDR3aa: CASSETGNNYGYTF

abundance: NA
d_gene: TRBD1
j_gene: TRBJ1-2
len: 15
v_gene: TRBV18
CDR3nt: TGTGCCAGCTCCCGGAATGGACAGGGAAACTATGGCTACACCTTC
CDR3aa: CASSRNGQGNYGYTF

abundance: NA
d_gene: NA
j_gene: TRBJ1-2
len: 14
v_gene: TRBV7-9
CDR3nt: TGTGCCAGCAGCCCAACAGGGTTAGGCTATGGCTACACCTTC
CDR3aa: CASSPTGLGYGYTF

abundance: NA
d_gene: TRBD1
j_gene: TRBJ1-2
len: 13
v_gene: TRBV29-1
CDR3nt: TGCAGCGCACAGGGGGGGGGCAACTATGGCTACACCTTC
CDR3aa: CSAQGGGNYGYTF

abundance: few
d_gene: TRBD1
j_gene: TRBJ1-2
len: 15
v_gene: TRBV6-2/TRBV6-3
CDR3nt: TGTGCCAGCAGTCGGGGACAGGGGTCTCTTAATGGCTACACCTTC
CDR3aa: CASSRGQGSLNGYTF

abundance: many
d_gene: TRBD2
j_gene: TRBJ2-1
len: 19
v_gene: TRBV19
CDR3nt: TGTGCCAGTAGTATAGATTACCCTATAGCGGGGGGCTTTAACAATGAGCAGTTCTTC
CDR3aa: CASSIDYPIAGGFNNEQFF

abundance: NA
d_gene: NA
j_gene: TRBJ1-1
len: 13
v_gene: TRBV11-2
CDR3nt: TGTGCCAGCAGAATCCAGGGGAACACTGAAGCTTTCTTT
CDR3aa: CASRIQGNTEAFF

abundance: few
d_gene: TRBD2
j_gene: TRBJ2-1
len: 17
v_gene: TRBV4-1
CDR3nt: TGCGCCAGCAGCCAAGATTCGAGCGGGGGGTCCAAGCGGGAGCAGTTCTTC
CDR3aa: CASSQDSSGGSKREQFF

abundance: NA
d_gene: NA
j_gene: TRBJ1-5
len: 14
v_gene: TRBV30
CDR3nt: TGTGCCTGGAGTCCATGGCAAATAAATCAGCCCCAGCATTTT
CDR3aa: CAWSPWQINQPQHF

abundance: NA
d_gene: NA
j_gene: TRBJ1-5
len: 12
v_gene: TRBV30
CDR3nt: TGTGCCTGGAGCCGGAGGGATCAGCCCCAGCATTTT
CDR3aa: CAWSRRDQPQHF

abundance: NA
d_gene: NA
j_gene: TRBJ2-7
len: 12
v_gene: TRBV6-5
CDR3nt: TGTGCCACGCGACAGTTATTCCACGAGCAGTACTTC
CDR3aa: CATRQLFHEQYF

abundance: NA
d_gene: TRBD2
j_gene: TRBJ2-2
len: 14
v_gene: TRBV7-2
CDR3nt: TGTGCCAGGGAGCGGGGAATGAACACCGGGGAGCTGTTTTTT
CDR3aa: CARERGMNTGELFF

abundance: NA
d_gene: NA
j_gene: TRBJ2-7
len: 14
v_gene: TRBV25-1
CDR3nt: TGTGCCAGCAGTGAATTCAGGGCCCCCTACGAGCAGTACTTC
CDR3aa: CASSEFRAPYEQYF

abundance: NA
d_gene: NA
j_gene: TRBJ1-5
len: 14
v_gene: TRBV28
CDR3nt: TGTGCCAGCAGTCCCCCAGGGGGCAATCAGCCCCAGCATTTT
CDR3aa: CASSPPGGNQPQHF

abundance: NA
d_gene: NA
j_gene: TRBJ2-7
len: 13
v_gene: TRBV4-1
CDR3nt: TGCGCCAGCAGCCTAGAACGGGGTTACGAGCAGTACTTC
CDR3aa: CASSLERGYEQYF

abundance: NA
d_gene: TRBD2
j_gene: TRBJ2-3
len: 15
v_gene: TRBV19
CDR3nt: TGTGCCAGTAGTCTCGGCGGGGGGGCCGGAGATACGCAGTATTTT
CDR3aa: CASSLGGGAGDTQYF

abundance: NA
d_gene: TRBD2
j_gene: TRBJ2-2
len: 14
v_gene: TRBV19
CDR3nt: TGTGCCAGTAGAGTTAGCGGGGGCACCGGGGAGCTGTTTTTT
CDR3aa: CASRVSGGTGELFF

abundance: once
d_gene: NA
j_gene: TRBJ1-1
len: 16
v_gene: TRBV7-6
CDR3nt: TGTGCCAGCAGCCCTAACTCGGACATTATGAACACTGAAGCTTTCTTT
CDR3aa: CASSPNSDIMNTEAFF

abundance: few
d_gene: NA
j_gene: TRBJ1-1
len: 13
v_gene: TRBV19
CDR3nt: TGTGCCAGTAGGTGGACAGCGAACACTGAAGCTTTCTTT
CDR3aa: CASRWTANTEAFF

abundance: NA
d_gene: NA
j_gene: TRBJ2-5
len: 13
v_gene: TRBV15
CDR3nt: TGTGCCACCGGGGAGGGGGTTAAAGAGACCCAGTACTTC
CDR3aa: CATGEGVKETQYF

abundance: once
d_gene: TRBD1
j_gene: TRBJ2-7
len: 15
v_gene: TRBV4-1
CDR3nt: TGCGCCAGCAGCCAATTTGGGACAGGGACCTACGAGCAGTACTTC
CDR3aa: CASSQFGTGTYEQYF

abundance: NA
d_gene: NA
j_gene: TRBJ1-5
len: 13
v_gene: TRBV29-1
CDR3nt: TGCAGCGTTGAAGCGGGTAGCAATCAGCCCCAGCATTTT
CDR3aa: CSVEAGSNQPQHF

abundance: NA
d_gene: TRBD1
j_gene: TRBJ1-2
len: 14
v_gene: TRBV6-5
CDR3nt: TGTGCCAGCAGTCCGACAGGGGAGCACTATGGCTACACCTTC
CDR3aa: CASSPTGEHYGYTF

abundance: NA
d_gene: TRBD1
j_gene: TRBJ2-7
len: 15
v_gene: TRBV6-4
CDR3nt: TGTGCCAGCAGGGGGACCGGGACAGCGGCCTACGAGCAGTACTTC
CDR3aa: CASRGTGTAAYEQYF

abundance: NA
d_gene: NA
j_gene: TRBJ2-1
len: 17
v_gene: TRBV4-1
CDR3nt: TGCGCCAGCAGCCAAAAGGGGGTCCCGTCTTGGGACAATGAGCAGTTCTTC
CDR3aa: CASSQKGVPSWDNEQFF

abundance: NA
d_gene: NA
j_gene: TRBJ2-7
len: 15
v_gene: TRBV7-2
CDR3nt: TGTGCCAGCAGCTACTCAACTTCTCTCCCATACGAGCAGTACTTC
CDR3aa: CASSYSTSLPYEQYF

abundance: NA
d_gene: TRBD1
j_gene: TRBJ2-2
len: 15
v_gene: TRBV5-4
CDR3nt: TGTGCCAGCAGCAGGGGACAGGGGAACACCGGGGAGCTGTTTTTT
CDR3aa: CASSRGQGNTGELFF

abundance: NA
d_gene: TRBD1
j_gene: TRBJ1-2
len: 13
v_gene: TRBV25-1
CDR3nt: TGTGCCAGCCATGGGACAGGGGCGTTAGGCTACACCTTC
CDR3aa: CASHGTGALGYTF

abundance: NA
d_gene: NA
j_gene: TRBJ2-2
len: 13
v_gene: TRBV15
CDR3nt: TGTGCCACCAGCAGGGCGGATACCGGGGAGCTGTTTTTT
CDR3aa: CATSRADTGELFF

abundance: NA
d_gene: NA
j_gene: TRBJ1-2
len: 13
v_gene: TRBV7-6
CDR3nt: TGTGCCAGCAGCTTAGACAGTAACTATGGCTACACCTTC
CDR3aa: CASSLDSNYGYTF

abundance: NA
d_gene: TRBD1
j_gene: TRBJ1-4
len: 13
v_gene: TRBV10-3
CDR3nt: TGTGCCAGCCGGGACAGCCGTAATGAAAAACTGTTTTTT
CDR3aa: CASRDSRNEKLFF

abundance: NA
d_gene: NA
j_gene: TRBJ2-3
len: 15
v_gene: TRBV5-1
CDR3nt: TGCGCCAGCAGCCTGGACAGAACTAGCACAGATACGCAGTATTTT
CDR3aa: CASSLDRTSTDTQYF

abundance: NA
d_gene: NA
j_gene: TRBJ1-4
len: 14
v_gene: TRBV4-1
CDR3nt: TGCGCCAGCAGCCAAGAGCGGACAGCTGGAAAACTGTTTTTT
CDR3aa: CASSQERTAGKLFF

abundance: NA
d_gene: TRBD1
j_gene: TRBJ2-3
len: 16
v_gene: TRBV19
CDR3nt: TGTGCCAGTACCCCTTTAACAGGGGGAGGAAGAGATACGCAGTATTTT
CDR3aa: CASTPLTGGGRDTQYF

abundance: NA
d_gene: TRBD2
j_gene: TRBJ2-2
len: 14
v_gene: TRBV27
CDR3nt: TGTGCCAGCAAGTTCGTTAGCGGGACCGGGGAGCTGTTTTTT
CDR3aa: CASKFVSGTGELFF

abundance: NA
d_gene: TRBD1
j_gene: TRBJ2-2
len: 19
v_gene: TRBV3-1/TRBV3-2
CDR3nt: TGTGCCAGCAGCCAGGAAACGGACAGGGGATACGCGAACACCGGGGAGCTGTTTTTT
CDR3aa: CASSQETDRGYANTGELFF

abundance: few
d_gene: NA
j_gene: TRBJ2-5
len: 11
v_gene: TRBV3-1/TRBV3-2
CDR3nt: TGTGCCAGCGCCAGACAAGAGACCCAGTACTTC
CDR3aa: CASARQETQYF

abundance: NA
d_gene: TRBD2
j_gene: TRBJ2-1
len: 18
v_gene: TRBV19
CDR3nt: TGTGCCAGTAGTACGACCCCCACCGGTGCGGGGGGGGGCAATGAGCAGTTCTTC
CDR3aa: CASSTTPTGAGGGNEQFF